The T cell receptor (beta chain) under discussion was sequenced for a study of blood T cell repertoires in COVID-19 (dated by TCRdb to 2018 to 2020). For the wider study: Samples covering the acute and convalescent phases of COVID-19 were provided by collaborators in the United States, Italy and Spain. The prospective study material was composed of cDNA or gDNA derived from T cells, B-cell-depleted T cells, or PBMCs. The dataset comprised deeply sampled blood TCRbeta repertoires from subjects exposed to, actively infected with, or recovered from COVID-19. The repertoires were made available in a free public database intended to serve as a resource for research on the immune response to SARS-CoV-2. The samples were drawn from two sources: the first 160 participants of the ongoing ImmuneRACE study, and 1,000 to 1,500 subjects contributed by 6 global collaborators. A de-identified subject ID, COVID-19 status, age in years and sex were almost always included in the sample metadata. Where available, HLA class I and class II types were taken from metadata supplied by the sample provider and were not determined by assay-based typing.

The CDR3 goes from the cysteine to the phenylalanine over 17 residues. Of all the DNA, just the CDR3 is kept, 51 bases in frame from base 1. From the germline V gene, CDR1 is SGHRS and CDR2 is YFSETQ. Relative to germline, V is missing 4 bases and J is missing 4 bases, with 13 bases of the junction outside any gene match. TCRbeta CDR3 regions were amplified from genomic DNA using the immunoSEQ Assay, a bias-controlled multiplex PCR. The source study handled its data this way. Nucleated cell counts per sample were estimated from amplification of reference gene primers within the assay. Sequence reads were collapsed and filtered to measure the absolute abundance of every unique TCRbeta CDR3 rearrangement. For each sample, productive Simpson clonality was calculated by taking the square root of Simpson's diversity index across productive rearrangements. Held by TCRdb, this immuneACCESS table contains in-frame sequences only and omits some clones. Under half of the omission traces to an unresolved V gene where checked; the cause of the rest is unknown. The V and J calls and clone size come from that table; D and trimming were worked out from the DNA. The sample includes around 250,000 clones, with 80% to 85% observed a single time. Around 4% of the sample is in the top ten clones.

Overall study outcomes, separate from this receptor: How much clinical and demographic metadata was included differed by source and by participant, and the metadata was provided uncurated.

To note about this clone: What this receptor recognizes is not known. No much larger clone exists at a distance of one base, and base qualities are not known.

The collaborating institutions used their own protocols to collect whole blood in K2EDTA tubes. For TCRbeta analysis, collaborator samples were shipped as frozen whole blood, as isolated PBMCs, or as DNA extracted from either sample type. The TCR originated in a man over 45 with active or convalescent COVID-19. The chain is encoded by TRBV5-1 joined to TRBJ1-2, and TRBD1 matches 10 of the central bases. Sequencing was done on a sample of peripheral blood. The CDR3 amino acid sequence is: CASSGGTGVNLFYGYTF. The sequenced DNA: TGCGCCAGCAGCGGGGGGACAGGGGTCAACCTATTCTATGGCTACACCTTC. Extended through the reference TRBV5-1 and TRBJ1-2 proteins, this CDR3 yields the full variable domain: KAGVTQTPRYLIKTRGQQVTLSCSPISGHRSVSWYQQTPGQGLQFLFEYFSETQRNKGNFPGRFSGRQFSNSRSEMNVSTLELGDSALYLCASSGGTGVNLFYGYTFGSGTRLTVV.